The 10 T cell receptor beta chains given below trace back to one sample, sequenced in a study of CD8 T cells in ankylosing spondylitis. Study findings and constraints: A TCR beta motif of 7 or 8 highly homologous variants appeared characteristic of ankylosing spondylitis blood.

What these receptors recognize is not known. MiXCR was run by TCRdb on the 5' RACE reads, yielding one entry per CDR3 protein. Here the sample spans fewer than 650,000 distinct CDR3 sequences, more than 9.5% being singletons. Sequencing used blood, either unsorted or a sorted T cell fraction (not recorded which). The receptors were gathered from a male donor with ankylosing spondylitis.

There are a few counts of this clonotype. The chain's CDR3 is CASSVARVGLAGGRGETQYF. Here the CDR3 DNA reads TGTGCCAGCAGTGTAGCTCGGGTAGGACTAGCGGGAGGTAGAGGAGAGACCCAGTACTTC. The chain links TRBV6-5 to TRBJ2-5; TRBD2 aligns across 14 bases. With V trimmed by 5 bases and J by 4 bases, 18 bases remained unmatched. Germline V lookup: CDR1 MNHEY, CDR2 SVGAGI. The CDR3 is made up of 20 amino acids.

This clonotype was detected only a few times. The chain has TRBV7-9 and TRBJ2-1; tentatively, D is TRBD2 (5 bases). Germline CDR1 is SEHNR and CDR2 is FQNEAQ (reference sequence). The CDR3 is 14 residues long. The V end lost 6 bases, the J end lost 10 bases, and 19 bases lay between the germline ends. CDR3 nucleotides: TGTGCCAGCAGACCACTAGGGCCCTTCTCGGAGCAGTTCTTC. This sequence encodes CASRPLGPFSEQFF.

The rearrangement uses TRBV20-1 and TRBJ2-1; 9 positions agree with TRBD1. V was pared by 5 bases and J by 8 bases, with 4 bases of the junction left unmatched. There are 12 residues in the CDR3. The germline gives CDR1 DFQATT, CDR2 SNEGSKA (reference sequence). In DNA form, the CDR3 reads TGCAGTGCTTCCGGGACAGGGTATGAGCAGTTCTTC. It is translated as CSASGTGYEQFF.

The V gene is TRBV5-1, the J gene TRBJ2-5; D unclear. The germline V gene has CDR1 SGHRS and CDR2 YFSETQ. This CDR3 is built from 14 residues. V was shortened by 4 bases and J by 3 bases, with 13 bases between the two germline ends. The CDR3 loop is CASSLGRLKETQYF. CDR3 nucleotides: TGCGCCAGCAGCCTTGGACGGCTGAAAGAGACCCAGTACTTC.

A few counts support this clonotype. The CDR3 protein is CAWSQYRDSYNEQFF. The CDR3 DNA is TGTGCCTGGAGTCAGTACAGGGACTCCTACAATGAGCAGTTCTTC. The rearrangement joins TRBV30 to TRBJ2-1; D might be TRBD1 (6 bases). Deletions cut 2 bases from V and 0 bases from J, with 11 bases between. This CDR3 has 15 amino acids. The germline V gene has CDR1 GTSNPN and CDR2 SVGIG (reference sequence).

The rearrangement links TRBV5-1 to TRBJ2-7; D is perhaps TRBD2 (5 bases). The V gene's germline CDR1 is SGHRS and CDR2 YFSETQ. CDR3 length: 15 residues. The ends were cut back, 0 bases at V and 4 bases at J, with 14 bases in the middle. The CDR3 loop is CASSLDGRAGYEQYF. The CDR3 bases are TGCGCCAGCAGCTTGGACGGCCGGGCGGGTTACGAGCAGTACTTC.

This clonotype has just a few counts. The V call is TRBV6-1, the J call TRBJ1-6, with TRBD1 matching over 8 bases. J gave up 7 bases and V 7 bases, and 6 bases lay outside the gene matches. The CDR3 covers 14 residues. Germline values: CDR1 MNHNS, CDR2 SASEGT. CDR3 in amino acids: CASTAGGWNSPLHF. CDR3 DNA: TGTGCCAGCACTGCAGGGGGCTGGAATTCACCCCTCCACTTT.

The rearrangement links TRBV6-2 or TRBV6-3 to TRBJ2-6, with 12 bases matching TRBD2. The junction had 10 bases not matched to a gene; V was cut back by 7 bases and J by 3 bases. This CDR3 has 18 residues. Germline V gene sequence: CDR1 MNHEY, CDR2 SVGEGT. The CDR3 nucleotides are TGTGCCAGCAACGACGGACTAGCGGGAAGGGGTGGGGCCAACGTCCTGACTTTC. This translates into CASNDGLAGRGGANVLTF.

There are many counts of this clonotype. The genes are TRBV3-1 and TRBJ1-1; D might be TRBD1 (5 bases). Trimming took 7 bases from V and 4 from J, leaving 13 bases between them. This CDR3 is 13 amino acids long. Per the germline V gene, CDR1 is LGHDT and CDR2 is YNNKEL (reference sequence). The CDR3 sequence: CASTRGGGTEAFF. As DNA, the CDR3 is TGTGCCAGCACCCGGGGCGGTGGCACTGAAGCTTTCTTT.

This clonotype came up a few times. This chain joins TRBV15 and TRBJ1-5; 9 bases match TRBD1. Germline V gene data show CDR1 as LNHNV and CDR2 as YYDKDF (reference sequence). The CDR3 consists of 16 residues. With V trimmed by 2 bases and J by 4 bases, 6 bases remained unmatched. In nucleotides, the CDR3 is TGTGCCACCAGCAGACCTCCGGGACAGGGTAATCAGCCCCAGCATTTT. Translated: CATSRPPGQGNQPQHF.